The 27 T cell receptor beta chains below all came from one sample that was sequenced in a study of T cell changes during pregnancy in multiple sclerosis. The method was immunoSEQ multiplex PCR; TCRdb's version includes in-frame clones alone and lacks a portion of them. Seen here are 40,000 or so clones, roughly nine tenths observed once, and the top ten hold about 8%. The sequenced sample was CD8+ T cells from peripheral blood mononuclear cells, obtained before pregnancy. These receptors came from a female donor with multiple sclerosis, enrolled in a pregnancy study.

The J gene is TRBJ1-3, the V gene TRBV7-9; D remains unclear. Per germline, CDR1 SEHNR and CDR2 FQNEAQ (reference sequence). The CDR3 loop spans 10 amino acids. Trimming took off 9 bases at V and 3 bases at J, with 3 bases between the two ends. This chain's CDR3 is CASSGNTIYF. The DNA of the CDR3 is TGTGCCAGTAGTGGAAACACCATATATTTT.

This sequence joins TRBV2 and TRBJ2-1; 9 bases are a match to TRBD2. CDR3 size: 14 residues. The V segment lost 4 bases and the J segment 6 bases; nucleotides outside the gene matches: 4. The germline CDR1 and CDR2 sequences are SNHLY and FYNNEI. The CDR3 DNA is TGTGCCAGCAGTGTTGCGGGAGGGCCCAATGAGCAGTTCTTC. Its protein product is CASSVAGGPNEQFF.

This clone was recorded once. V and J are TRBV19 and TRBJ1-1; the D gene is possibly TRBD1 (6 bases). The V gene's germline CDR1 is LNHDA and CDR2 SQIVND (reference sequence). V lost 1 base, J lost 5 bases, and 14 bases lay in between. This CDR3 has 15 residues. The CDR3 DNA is TGTGCCAGTAGTATAGGCAGCAGGGGTTATACTGAAGCTTTCTTT. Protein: CASSIGSRGYTEAFF. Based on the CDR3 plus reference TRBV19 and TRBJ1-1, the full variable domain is DGGITQSPKYLFRKEGQNVTLSCEQNLNHDAMYWYRQDPGQGLRLIYYSQIVNDFQKGDIAEGYSVSREKKESFPLTVTSAQKNPTAFYLCASSIGSRGYTEAFFGQGTRLTVV.

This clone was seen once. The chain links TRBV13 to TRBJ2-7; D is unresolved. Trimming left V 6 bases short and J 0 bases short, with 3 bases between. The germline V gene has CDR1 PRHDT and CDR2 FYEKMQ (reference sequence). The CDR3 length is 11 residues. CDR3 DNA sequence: TGTGCCAGCAGTTACTCCTACGAGCAGTACTTC. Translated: CASSYSYEQYF.

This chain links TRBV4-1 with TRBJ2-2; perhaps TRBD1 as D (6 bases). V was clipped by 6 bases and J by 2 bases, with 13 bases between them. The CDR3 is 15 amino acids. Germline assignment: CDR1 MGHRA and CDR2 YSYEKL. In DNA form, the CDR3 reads TGCGCCAGCAGTTACTCCGGGACAAACACCGGGGAGCTGTTTTTT. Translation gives CASSYSGTNTGELFF.

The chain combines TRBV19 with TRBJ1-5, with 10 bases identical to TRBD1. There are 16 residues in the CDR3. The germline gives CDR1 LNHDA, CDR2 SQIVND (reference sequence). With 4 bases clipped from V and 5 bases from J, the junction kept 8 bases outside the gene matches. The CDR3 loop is CASSRGDRGLYQPQHF. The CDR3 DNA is TGTGCCAGTAGTAGGGGCGACAGGGGGCTATATCAGCCCCAGCATTTT.

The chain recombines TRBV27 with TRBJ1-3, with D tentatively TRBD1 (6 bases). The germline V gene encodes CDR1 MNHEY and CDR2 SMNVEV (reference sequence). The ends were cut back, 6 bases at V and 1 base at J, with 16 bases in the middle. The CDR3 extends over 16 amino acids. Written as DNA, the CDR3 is TGTGCCAGCAGCTCCCTGACAGGCGGGTCTGGAAACACCATATATTTT. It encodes CASSSLTGGSGNTIYF.

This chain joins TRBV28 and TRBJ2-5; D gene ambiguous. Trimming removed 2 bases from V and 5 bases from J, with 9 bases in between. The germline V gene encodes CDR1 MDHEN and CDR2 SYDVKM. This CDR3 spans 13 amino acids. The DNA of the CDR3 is TGTGCCAGCAGTTTAATCTCGGGTGAGACCCAGTACTTC. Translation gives CASSLISGETQYF.

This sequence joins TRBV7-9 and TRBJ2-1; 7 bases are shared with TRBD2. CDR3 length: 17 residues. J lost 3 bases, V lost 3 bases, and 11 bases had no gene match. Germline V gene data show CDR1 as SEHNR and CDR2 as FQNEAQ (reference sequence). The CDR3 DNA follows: TGTGCCAGCAGCTTTTTATCTAGCGGCGCGATCTACAATGAGCAGTTCTTC. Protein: CASSFLSSGAIYNEQFF.

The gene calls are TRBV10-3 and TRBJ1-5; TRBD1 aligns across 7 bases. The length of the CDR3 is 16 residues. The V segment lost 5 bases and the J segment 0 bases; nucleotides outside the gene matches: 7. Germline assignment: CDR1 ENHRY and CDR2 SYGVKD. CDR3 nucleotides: TGTGCCATCAGTCCCAACACAGGGGATAGCAATCAGCCCCAGCATTTT. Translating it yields CAISPNTGDSNQPQHF.

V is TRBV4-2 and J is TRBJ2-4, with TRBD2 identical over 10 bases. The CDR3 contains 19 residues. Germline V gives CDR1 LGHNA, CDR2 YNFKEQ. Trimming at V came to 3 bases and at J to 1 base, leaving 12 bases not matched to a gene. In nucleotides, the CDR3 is TGTGCCAGCAGCCAGGGGGACTCTAGCGGGAGCCTCGCCAAAAACATTCAGTACTTC. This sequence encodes CASSQGDSSGSLAKNIQYF.

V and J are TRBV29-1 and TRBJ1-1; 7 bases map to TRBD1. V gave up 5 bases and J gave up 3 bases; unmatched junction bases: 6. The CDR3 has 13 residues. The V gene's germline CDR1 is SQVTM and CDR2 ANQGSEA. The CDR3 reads CSVKTGTYTEAFF. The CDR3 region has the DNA TGCAGCGTTAAGACAGGGACTTACACTGAAGCTTTCTTT.

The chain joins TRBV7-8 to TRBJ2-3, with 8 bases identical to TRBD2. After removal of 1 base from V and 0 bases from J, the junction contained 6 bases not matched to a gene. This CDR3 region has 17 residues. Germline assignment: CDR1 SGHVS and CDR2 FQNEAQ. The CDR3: CASSLGLAGPSTDTQYF. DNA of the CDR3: TGTGCCAGCAGCTTAGGGCTAGCGGGCCCTAGCACAGATACGCAGTATTTT.

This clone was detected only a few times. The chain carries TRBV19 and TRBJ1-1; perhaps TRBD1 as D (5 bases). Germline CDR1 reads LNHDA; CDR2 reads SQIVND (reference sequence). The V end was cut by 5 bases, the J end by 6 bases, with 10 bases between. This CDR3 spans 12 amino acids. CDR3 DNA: TGTGCCAGTAGTTCAGGGTCACCTGAAGCTTTCTTT. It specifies CASSSGSPEAFF.

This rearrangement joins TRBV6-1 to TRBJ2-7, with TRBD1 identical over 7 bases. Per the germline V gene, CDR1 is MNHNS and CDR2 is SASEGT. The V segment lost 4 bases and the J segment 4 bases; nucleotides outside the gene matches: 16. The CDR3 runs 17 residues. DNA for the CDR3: TGTGCCAGCAGTGTTCCCCCCCCGACAGGGAGAGTGTACGAGCAGTACTTC. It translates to CASSVPPPTGRVYEQYF.

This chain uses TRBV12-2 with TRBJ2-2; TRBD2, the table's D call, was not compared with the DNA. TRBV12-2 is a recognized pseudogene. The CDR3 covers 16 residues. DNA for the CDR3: TGTGCAAGTCGCTTAGCCCTACTCGCGAACACCGGGGAGCTGTTTTTT. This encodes CASRLALLANTGELFF.

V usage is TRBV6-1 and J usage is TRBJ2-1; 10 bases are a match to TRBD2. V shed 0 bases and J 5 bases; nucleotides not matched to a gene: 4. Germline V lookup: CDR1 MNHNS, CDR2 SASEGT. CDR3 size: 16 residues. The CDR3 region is CASSEAGTSVDNEQFF. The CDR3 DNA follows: TGTGCCAGCAGTGAAGCCGGGACTAGCGTTGACAATGAGCAGTTCTTC.

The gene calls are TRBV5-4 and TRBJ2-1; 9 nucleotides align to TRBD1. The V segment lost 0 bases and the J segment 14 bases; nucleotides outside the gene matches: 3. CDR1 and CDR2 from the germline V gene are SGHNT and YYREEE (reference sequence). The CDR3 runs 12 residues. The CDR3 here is CASSLGGQGEFF. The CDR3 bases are TGTGCCAGCAGCTTGGGGGGACAGGGAGAGTTCTTC. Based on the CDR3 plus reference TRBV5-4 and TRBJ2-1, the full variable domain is ETGVTQSPTHLIKTRGQQVTLRCSSQSGHNTVSWYQQALGQGPQFIFQYYREEENGRGNFPPRFSGLQFPNYSSELNVNALELDDSALYLCASSLGGQGEFFGPGTRLTVL.

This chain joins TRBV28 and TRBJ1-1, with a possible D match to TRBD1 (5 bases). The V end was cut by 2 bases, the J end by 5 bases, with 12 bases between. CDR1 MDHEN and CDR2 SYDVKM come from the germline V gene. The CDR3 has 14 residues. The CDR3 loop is CASSLSGGRTEAFF. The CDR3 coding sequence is TGTGCCAGCAGTTTAAGCGGGGGAAGGACTGAAGCTTTCTTT.

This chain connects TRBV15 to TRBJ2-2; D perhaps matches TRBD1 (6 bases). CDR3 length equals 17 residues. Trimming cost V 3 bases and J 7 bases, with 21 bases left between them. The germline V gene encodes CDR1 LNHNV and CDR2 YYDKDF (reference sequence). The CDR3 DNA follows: TGTGCCACCAGCAGTAGATTATCGCAGGGGCCCGGCGGGGAGCTGTTTTTT. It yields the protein CATSSRLSQGPGGELFF.

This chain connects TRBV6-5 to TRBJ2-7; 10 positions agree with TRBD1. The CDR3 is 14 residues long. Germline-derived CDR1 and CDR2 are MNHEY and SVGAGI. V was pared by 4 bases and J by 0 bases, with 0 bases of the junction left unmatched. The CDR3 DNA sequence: TGTGCCAGCAGTTGGACAGGGGGCTCCTACGAGCAGTACTTC. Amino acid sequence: CASSWTGGSYEQYF.

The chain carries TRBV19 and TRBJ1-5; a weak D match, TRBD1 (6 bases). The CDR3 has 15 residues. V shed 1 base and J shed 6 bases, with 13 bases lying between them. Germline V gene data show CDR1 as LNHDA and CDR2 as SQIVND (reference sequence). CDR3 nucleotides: TGTGCCAGTAGTATAGGCTCCAGGGGTGTTCAGCCCCAGCATTTT. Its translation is CASSIGSRGVQPQHF. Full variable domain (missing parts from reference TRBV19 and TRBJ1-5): DGGITQSPKYLFRKEGQNVTLSCEQNLNHDAMYWYRQDPGQGLRLIYYSQIVNDFQKGDIAEGYSVSREKKESFPLTVTSAQKNPTAFYLCASSIGSRGVQPQHFGDGTRLSIL.

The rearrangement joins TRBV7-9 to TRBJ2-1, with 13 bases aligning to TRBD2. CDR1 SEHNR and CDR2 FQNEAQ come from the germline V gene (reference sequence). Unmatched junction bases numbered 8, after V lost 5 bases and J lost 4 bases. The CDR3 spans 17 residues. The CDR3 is CASSPGTSGILYNEQFF. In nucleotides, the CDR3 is TGTGCCAGCAGCCCCGGGACTAGCGGGATCCTTTACAATGAGCAGTTCTTC.

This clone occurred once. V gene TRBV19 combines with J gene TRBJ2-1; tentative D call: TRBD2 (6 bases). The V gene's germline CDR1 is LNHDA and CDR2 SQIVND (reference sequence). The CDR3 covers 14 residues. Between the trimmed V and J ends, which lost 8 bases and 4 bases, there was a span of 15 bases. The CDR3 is CASRDSGPYNEQFF. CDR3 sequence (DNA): TGTGCCAGTCGTGATAGCGGACCTTACAATGAGCAGTTCTTC.

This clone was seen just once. CDR3 amino acids: CASSRGGTASYEQYF. The DNA for the CDR3 is TGTGCCAGCAGTCGAGGCGGGACAGCCTCCTACGAGCAGTACTTC. V gene TRBV28 combines with J gene TRBJ2-7; perhaps TRBD1 as D (7 bases). The length of the CDR3 is 15 residues. V lost 5 bases and J lost 0, with 14 bases in between. Germline CDR1 MDHEN, CDR2 SYDVKM.

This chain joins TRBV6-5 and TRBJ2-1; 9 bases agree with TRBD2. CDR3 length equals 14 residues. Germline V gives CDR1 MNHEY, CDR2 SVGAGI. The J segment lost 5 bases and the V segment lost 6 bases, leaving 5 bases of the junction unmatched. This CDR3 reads CASSSTSGDNEQFF. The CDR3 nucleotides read TGTGCCAGCAGCTCGACTAGCGGCGACAATGAGCAGTTCTTC.

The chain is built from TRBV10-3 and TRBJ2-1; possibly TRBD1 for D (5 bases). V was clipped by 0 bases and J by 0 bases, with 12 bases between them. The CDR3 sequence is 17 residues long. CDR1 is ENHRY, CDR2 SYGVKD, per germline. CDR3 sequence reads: CAISESSDTFSYNEQFF. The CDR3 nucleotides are TGTGCCATCAGTGAGTCGTCGGACACCTTCTCCTACAATGAGCAGTTCTTC.